Below are 21 T cell receptor beta chains sequenced from a single sample in a study of cytomegalovirus exposure and HLA in healthy donors. Both 60 Vbeta primers and 13 Jbeta primers went into the PCR. Sequenced by immunoSEQ multiplex PCR; TCRdb stores in-frame clones only, minus some. The sample carries around 130,000 clones, roughly 80% recorded once. Sequenced: PBMCs. All receptors derive from a middle-aged man in good health and CMV-seronegative.

V and J are TRBV5-1 and TRBJ2-7, with 8 positions matching TRBD1. Trimming took 4 bases from V and 6 from J; bases not matched to a gene: 9. Germline assignment: CDR1 SGHRS and CDR2 YFSETQ. This CDR3 comprises 14 residues. DNA of the CDR3: TGCGCCAGCAGCCCGGACAGGGAGGCGGGCGAGCAGTACTTC. This gives the protein CASSPDREAGEQYF.

This clone occurred once. For the CDR3, the DNA is TGTGCCAGCAGGGGGGACAGCTCCTACAATGAGCAGTTCTTC. It specifies CASRGDSSYNEQFF. The chain combines TRBV2 with TRBJ2-1; 7 nucleotides line up with TRBD1. The CDR3 length is 14 residues. The V gene's germline CDR1 is SNHLY and CDR2 FYNNEI. The V and J ends lost 6 bases and 0 bases, in that order; junction bases with no gene match: 2.

The chain links TRBV18 to TRBJ2-5; D gene ambiguous. Deletions cut 3 bases from V and 5 bases from J, with 4 bases between. This CDR3 comprises 11 residues. Germline CDR1 is KGHSH and CDR2 is LQKENI. CDR3 coding DNA: TGTGCCAGCTCACCGGAGGAGACCCAGTACTTC. This encodes CASSPEETQYF.

This chain uses TRBV5-8 with TRBJ2-3; 11 bases agree with TRBD2. After removal of 0 bases from V and 1 base from J, the junction contained 4 bases not matched to a gene. CDR3 length: 17 amino acids. Per the germline V gene, CDR1 is SGHTS and CDR2 is YDEGEE. The CDR3 loop reads CASSLGLAGGRTDTQYF. CDR3 in DNA: TGTGCCAGCAGCTTGGGGCTAGCGGGGGGCCGCACAGATACGCAGTATTTT.

The J gene is TRBJ2-2, the V gene TRBV6-5; D is possibly TRBD2 (5 bases). In germline, CDR1 is MNHEY, CDR2 SVGAGI. V dropped 8 bases and J dropped 5 bases, with 9 bases sitting between them. CDR3 length: 12 amino acids. CDR3 sequence reads: CASASRTGELFF. The CDR3 coding sequence is TGTGCCAGCGCTAGCAGGACCGGGGAGCTGTTTTTT.

The V call is TRBV7-8, the J call TRBJ1-1; 7 bases align to TRBD1. There are 14 residues in the CDR3. Germline lookup yields CDR1 SGHVS and CDR2 FQNEAQ. The V gene end was trimmed by 5 bases and the J gene end by 4 bases; junction bases not matched to a gene: 7. CDR3 DNA: TGTGCCAGCAGCCACTCCAGGGGGATCACTGAAGCTTTCTTT. It yields the protein CASSHSRGITEAFF.

The V call is TRBV19, the J call TRBJ2-1, with TRBD2 matching 7 bases. J gave up 8 bases and V 6 bases, and 7 bases lay outside the gene matches. The CDR3 loop spans 13 amino acids. Germline assignment: CDR1 LNHDA and CDR2 SQIVND (reference sequence). The CDR3 bases are TGTGCCAGTAGCTCCTGGGAGGGCGATGAGCAGTTCTTC. It encodes CASSSWEGDEQFF.

V is TRBV9 and J is TRBJ1-5, with D possibly TRBD1 on 6 matching bases. With 4 bases removed from V and 4 bases from J, the gap between germline ends came to 12 bases. The CDR3 length is 14 residues. The germline gives CDR1 SGDLS, CDR2 YYNGEE. CDR3 in amino acids: CASSSGHPNQPQHF. The CDR3 nucleotides are TGTGCCAGCAGCTCGGGACATCCAAATCAGCCCCAGCATTTT.

This clone came up a few times. This chain uses TRBV28 with TRBJ2-3; the match to TRBD2 covers 9 bases. The V gene end was trimmed by 3 bases and the J gene end by 5 bases; junction bases not matched to a gene: 3. This CDR3 contains 14 residues. Germline values: CDR1 MDHEN, CDR2 SYDVKM. CDR3 nucleotide sequence: TGTGCCAGCAGTTTTAGCGGGAGTGGAGATACGCAGTATTTT. It yields the protein CASSFSGSGDTQYF.

The V gene is TRBV28, the J gene TRBJ1-5; 8 bases match TRBD1. This CDR3 contains 15 residues. The J segment lost 1 base and the V segment lost 8 bases, leaving 7 bases of the junction unmatched. Per the germline V gene, CDR1 is MDHEN and CDR2 is SYDVKM. This chain's CDR3 is CASRTGDRSNQPQHF. The DNA of the CDR3 is TGTGCCAGCCGAACTGGGGACAGGAGCAATCAGCCCCAGCATTTT.

The genes are TRBV6-4 and TRBJ2-2; 7 bases align to TRBD1. Germline-derived CDR1 and CDR2 are MRHNA and SNTAGT. This CDR3 contains 15 residues. Losses at the gene ends were 6 bases for V and 3 bases for J; bases not matched to a gene: 7. CDR3 sequence (DNA): TGTGCCAGCAGAGGACAGGTTTGGTACACCGGGGAGCTGTTTTTT. It codes for CASRGQVWYTGELFF.

V usage is TRBV18 and J usage is TRBJ2-1, with TRBD2 matching over 8 bases. J gave up 6 bases and V 2 bases, and 0 bases lay outside the gene matches. The CDR3 spans 13 residues. Per germline, CDR1 KGHSH and CDR2 LQKENI. The CDR3 protein is CASSPGTSNEQFF. CDR3 coding DNA: TGTGCCAGCTCACCAGGGACTAGCAATGAGCAGTTCTTC.

The chain combines TRBV28 with TRBJ2-3; a weak D match, TRBD2 (5 bases). Germline values: CDR1 MDHEN, CDR2 SYDVKM. CDR3 size: 16 residues. V shed 6 bases and J shed 2 bases, with 18 bases lying between them. The chain's CDR3 is CASRLRTEDPTDTQYF. CDR3 in DNA: TGTGCCAGCAGATTAAGGACTGAAGACCCCACAGATACGCAGTATTTT.

As concerns this clone: Germline is not matched at one junction end, which may reflect a read error. The sample holds other DNA sequences that translate to the same CDR3. The chain links TRBV6-5 to TRBJ1-1; 10 bases agree with TRBD1. CDR1 MNHEY and CDR2 SVGAGI come from the germline V gene. There are 15 residues in the CDR3. The CDR3 sequence: CASSPRDRGNTEAFF. CDR3 DNA sequence: TGTGCCAGCAGCCCCCGGGACAGGGGTAACACCGAAGCTTTCTTT.

The chain has TRBV30 and TRBJ1-1; the D is unclear. V was cut by 3 bases and J by 0 bases, with 8 bases left in between. CDR3 size: 13 residues. The V gene's germline CDR1 is GTSNPN and CDR2 SVGIG (reference sequence). The CDR3, as DNA: TGTGCCTGGAGCAGGCCGATGAACACTGAAGCTTTCTTT. Residues: CAWSRPMNTEAFF. Full variable domain (outside the CDR3, taken from reference TRBV30 and TRBJ1-1): SQTIHQWPATLVQPVGSPLSLECTVEGTSNPNLYWYRQAAGRGLQLLFYSVGIGQISSEVPQNLSASRPQDRQFILSSKKLLLSDSGFYLCAWSRPMNTEAFFGQGTRLTVV.

The rearrangement links TRBV28 to TRBJ1-2, with D unclear. CDR3 length equals 12 residues. Germline V lookup: CDR1 MDHEN, CDR2 SYDVKM. The V gene lost 7 bases and the J gene lost 4 bases, with 10 bases spanning the gap. DNA for the CDR3: TGTGCCAGCACTAGCCCTGGCTATGGCTACACCTTC. Translating it yields CASTSPGYGYTF.

The chain links TRBV18 to TRBJ2-2, with a tentative D call TRBD2 (5 bases). CDR1 and CDR2 from the germline V gene are KGHSH and LQKENI. The ends were cut back, 3 bases at V and 1 base at J, with 9 bases in the middle. The CDR3 is made up of 15 amino acids. The DNA of the CDR3 is TGTGCCAGCTCACCTCTCGGGGAGAACACCGGGGAGCTGTTTTTT. It encodes CASSPLGENTGELFF.

J is TRBJ1-2 and V is TRBV7-2, with D possibly matching TRBD1 (5 bases). V lost 5 bases and J 8 bases, leaving 21 bases between the germline ends. The CDR3 has 15 residues. Germline CDR1 SGHTA, CDR2 FQGNSA. This chain's CDR3 is CASSQSGGEVRGYTF. The CDR3 DNA is TGTGCCAGCAGCCAGAGTGGGGGGGAGGTTAGGGGCTACACCTTC.

The V gene is TRBV6-5, the J gene TRBJ2-7; no clear D. Germline V lookup: CDR1 MNHEY, CDR2 SVGAGI. V lost 2 bases to trimming and J lost 3 bases, with 8 bases between them. The CDR3 is 13 residues long. CDR3 sequence reads: CASSYRQRYEQYF. CDR3 nucleotide sequence: TGTGCCAGCAGTTACAGGCAGCGCTACGAGCAGTACTTC.

Concerning this clone itself: Other DNA sequences of this sample code for an identical CDR3. The chain employs TRBV5-1 and TRBJ1-4, with D perhaps TRBD1 (6 bases). The CDR3 loop spans 14 amino acids. Germline assignment: CDR1 SGHRS and CDR2 YFSETQ. Trimming cost V 0 bases and J 7 bases, with 10 bases left between them. The CDR3 reads CASSLGGLGEKLFF. CDR3 in DNA: TGCGCCAGCAGCTTGGGGGGGCTCGGTGAAAAACTGTTTTTT.

The chain has TRBV19 and TRBJ1-5; TRBD1 is a possible D gene (5 bases). Trimming took 0 bases from V and 6 from J, leaving 18 bases between them. Germline-derived CDR1 and CDR2 are LNHDA and SQIVND (reference sequence). The CDR3 is 17 residues long. DNA of the CDR3: TGTGCCAGTAGTATAGACCCCTCCAGGGATTTTGGTCAGCCCCAGCATTTT. Protein sequence: CASSIDPSRDFGQPQHF.